This T cell receptor beta chain was captured by sequencing in a study of human T cells and chemical hapten exposure. This clonotype was detected once. The CDR3 is 11 amino acids. Germline assignment: CDR1 SQVTM and CDR2 ANQGSEA. With 4 bases removed from V and 6 bases from J, the gap between germline ends came to 7 bases. The time point is: pre-sensitization, week 0. Regarding treatment: therapeutic diphenylcyclopropenone sensitization with weekly scalp DPC. Blood sampling occurred before each patch-test application. TCRdb passed the RACE reads through MiXCR, listing each CDR3 protein once. The profile covers about 51,000 distinct CDR3 sequences, with approximately 8.8% appearing a single time and more than 13% taken by the ten largest.

The material sequenced was whole blood, taken in connection with sensitization to the hapten diphenylcyclopropenone (DPC). The V and J genes are TRBV29-1 and TRBJ2-1; unclear D gene. The TCR comes from a woman between 40 and 55 years old with alopecia areata. Some clones in this sample may be carry-over from other donors' samples. The CDR3 region has the DNA TGCAGCGTTGGACTGTTCAATGAGCAGTTCTTC. Translated, it gives CSVGLFNEQFF.